This note documents a single TCR beta chain sequence. The CDR3 contains 15 residues. Germline CDR1 and CDR2: SGHRS and YFSETQ. Deletions cut 4 bases from V and 2 bases from J, with 14 bases between. This sample was taken from a study of shared clonotypes between healthy human individuals. As for the study in general: Each donor contributed plates that comprised three CD4 naive, three CD4 memory, two CD8 naive and one CD8 memory.

TCRdb's table, derived via immunoSEQ multiplex PCR, lists solely in-frame clones and lacks some. The sample records some 650,000 clones, 97% being singletons. Source material: naive CD4+ T cells sorted from blood. The subset: CD45RA+ positively selected. The receptor was isolated from a woman in her 30s in good health. This chain links TRBV5-1 with TRBJ2-3, with D possibly matching TRBD2 (6 bases). DNA for the CDR3: TGCGCCAGCAGCCCGGAGGGCCAGGTCACAGATACGCAGTATTTT. Protein sequence: CASSPEGQVTDTQYF.